This T cell receptor beta chain was captured by sequencing in a study of shared clonotypes between healthy human individuals. Whole-study findings and limits: Generation probabilities of non-shared clonotypes were lower (relative to those shared by all four donors).

CDR1 is SGDLS and CDR2 is YYNGEE in the germline V gene. The CDR3 is made up of 17 amino acids. J was trimmed by 2 bases and V by 3 bases; bases with no gene match: 9. As for this clone: Antigen unknown.

Some clones are missing from TCRdb's copy, which holds only in-frame ones; the method was immunoSEQ multiplex PCR. The sample contains about 2 million clones, about 95% of which appear only once. CD8 cells regarded as naive lacked CD45RO, were positively chosen for CCR7, and omitted terminally differentiated effector memory CD45RA+ cells. The J gene is TRBJ2-5, the V gene TRBV9; 11 nucleotides agree with TRBD2. This clonotype was sampled from a young man in good health. What was sequenced was naive CD8+ T cells sorted from blood. The CDR3 DNA follows: TGTGCCAGCAGCGCAACCGGGACTAGCGGATTACAAGAGACCCAGTACTTC. Its protein is CASSATGTSGLQETQYF.